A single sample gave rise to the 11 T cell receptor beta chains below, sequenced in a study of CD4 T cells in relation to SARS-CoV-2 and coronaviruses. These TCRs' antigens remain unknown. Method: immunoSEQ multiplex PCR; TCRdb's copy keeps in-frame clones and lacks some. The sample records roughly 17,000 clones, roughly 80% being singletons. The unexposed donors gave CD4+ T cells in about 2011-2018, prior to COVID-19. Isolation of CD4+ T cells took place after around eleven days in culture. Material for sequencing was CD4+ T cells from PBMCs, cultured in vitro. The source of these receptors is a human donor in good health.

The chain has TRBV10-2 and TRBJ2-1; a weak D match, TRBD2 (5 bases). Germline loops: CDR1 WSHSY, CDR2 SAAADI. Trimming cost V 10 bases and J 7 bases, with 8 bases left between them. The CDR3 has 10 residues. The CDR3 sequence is CATTGNEQFF. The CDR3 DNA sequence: TGCGCCACCACGGGGAATGAGCAGTTCTTC.

CDR3 residues: CASRRATGQGDSYEQYF. Written as DNA, the CDR3 is TGTGCCAGCAGGAGAGCGACAGGCCAAGGGGATTCCTACGAGCAGTACTTC. This rearrangement joins TRBV27 to TRBJ2-7, with D possibly matching TRBD1 (6 bases). Germline CDR1 MNHEY, CDR2 SMNVEV (reference sequence). The CDR3 is 17 amino acids. Trimming removed 6 bases from V and 1 base from J, with 22 bases in between.

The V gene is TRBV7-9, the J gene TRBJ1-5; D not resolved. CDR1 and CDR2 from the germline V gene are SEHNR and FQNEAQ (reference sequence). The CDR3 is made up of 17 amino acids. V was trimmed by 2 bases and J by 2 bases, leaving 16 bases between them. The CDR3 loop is CASSLCVRQRCNQPQHF. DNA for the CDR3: TGTGCCAGCAGCTTATGTGTCAGGCAGCGGTGCAATCAGCCCCAGCATTTT.

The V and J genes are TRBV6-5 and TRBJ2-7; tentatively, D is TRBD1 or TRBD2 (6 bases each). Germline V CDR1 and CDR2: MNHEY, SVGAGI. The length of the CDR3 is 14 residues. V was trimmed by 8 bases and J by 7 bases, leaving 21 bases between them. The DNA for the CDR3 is TGTGCCAGCGGAAGCAAGCAGGGGAGGTTGGAGCAGTACTTC. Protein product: CASGSKQGRLEQYF.

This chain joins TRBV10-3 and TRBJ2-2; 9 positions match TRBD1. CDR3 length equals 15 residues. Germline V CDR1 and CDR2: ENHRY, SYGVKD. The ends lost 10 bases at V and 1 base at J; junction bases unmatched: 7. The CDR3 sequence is CATEGDRVNTGELFF. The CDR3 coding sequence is TGTGCCACCGAGGGGGACAGGGTGAACACCGGGGAGCTGTTTTTT.

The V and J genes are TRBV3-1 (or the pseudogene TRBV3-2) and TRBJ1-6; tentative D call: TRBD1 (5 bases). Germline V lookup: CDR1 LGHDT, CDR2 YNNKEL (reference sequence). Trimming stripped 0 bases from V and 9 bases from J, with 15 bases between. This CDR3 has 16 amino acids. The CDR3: CASSQERGSLGSPLHF. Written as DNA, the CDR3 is TGTGCCAGCAGCCAAGAGCGGGGCAGCTTGGGTTCACCCCTCCACTTT.

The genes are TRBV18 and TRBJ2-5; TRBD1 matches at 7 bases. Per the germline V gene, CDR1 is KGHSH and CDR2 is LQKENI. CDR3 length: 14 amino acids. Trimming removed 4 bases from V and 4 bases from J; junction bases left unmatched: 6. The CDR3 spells CASSQTGARETQYF. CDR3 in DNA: TGTGCCAGCTCACAAACAGGGGCTCGAGAGACCCAGTACTTC.

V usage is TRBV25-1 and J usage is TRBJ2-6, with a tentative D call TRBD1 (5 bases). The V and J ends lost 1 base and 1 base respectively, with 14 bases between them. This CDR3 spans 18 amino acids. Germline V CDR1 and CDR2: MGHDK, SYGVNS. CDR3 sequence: CASSEFNGRESGANVLTF. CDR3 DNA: TGTGCCAGCAGTGAATTCAACGGCAGGGAATCTGGGGCCAACGTCCTGACTTTC.

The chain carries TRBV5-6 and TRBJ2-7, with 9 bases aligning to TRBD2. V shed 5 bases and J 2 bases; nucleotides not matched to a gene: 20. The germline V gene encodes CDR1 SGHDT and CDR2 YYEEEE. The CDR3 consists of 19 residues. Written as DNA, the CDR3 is TGTGCCAGCAGTAGTGTGAGTCGGACTAGCGTCAAACGTGCCTACGAGCAGTACTTC. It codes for CASSSVSRTSVKRAYEQYF. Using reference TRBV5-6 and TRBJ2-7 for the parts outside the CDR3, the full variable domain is DAGVTQSPTHLIKTRGQQVTLRCSPKSGHDTVSWYQQALGQGPQFIFQYYEEEERQRGNFPDRFSGHQFPNYSSELNVNALLLGDSALYLCASSSVSRTSVKRAYEQYFGPGTRLTVT.

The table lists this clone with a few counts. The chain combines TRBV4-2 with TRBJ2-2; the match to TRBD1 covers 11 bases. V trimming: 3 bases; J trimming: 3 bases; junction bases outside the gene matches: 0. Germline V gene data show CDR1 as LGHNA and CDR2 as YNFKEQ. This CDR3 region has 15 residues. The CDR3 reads CASSQGQGDTGELFF. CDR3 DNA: TGTGCCAGCAGCCAGGGACAGGGGGACACCGGGGAGCTGTTTTTT.

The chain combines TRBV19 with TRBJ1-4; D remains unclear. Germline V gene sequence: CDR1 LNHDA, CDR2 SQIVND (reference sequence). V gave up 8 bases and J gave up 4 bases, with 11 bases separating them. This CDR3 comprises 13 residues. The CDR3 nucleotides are TGTGCCAGTGCAAAGTCACATAATGAAAAACTGTTTTTT. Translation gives CASAKSHNEKLFF.